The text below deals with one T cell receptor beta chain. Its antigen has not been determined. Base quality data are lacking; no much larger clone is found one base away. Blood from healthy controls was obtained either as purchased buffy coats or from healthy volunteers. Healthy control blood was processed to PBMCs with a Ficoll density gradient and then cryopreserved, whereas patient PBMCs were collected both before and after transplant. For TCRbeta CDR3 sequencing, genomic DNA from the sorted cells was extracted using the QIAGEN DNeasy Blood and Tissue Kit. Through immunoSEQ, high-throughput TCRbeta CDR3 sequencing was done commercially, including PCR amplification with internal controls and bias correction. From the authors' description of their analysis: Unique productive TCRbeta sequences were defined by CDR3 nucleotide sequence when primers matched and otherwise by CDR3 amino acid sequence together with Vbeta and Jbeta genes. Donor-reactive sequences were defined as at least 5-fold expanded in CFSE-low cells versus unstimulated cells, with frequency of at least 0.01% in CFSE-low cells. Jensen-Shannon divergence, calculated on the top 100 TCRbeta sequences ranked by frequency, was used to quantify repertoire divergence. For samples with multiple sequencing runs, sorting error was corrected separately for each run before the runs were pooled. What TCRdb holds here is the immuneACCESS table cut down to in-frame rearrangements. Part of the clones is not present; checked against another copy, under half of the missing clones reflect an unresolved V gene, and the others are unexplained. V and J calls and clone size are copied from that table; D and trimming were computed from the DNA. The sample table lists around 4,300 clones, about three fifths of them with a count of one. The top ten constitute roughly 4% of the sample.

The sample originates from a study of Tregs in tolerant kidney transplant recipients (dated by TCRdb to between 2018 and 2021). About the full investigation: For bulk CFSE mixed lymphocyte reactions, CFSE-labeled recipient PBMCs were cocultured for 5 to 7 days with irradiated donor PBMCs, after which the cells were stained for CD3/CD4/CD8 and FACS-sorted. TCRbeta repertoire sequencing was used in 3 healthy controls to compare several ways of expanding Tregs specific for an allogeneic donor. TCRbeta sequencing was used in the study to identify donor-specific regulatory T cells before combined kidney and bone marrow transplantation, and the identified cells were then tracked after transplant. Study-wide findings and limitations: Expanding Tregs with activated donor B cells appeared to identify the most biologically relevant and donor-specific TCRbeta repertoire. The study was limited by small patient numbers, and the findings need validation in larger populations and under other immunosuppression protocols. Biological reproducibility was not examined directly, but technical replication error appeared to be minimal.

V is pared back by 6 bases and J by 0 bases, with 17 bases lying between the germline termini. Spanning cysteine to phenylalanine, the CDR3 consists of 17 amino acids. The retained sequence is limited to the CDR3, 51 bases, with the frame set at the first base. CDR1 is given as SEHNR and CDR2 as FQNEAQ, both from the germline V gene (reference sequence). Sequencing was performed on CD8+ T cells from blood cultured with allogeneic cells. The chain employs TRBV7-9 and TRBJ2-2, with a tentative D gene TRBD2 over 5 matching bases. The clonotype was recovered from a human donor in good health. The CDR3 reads CASSRQLGPANTGELFF. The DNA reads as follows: TGTGCCAGCAGTCGCCAACTAGGCCCCGCGAACACCGGGGAGCTGTTTTTT.